The 17 T cell receptor beta chains given below trace back to one sample, sequenced in a study of shared clonotypes between healthy human individuals (dated by TCRdb to about 2020). The library was generated by the immunoSEQ multiplex PCR assay. Imported from immuneACCESS, the table was reduced by TCRdb to in-frame sequences with V and J called. These copies leave out some clones; in studies compared against another copy, an unresolved V gene accounts for under half, and the cause of the remainder is not known. A total of over 2,000,000 clones appear in this sample, 90% to 95% of them only once. Around 1.7% of the sample is held by the ten biggest clonotypes. For the CD8 naive samples, CD45RO-negative cells were positively selected for CCR7, yielding a CD45RA+CCR7+ population from which TemRA cells were excluded. Sequencing input: naive CD8+ T cells from PBMCs. Reading the label with the study, this specimen's cell subset or site is: CD45RA+CCR7+. The receptors come from a man between 18 and 35 years old in good health. Some clones in this sample may be carry-over from other donors' samples.

A note on this clone: The sample has other DNA sequences that encode this CDR3 too. The V gene is TRBV9, the J gene TRBJ2-7, with D possibly TRBD2 on 6 matching bases. The CDR3 runs 14 residues. Per germline, CDR1 SGDLS and CDR2 YYNGEE. V gave up 2 bases and J gave up 0 bases, with 9 bases separating them. CDR3 sequence reads: CASSVGGDSYEQYF. The CDR3 DNA reads as TGTGCCAGCAGCGTCGGAGGGGACTCCTACGAGCAGTACTTC.

The rearrangement links TRBV2 to TRBJ2-7; TRBD2 might be the D (6 bases). Trimming shortened V by 6 bases and J by 5 bases, and 8 bases separated the two germline ends. This CDR3 region has 11 residues. CDR1 SNHLY and CDR2 FYNNEI come from the germline V gene. CDR3 protein: CASRGGHEQYF. CDR3 DNA: TGTGCCAGCAGGGGAGGTCACGAGCAGTACTTC.

Note on this clone: This same CDR3 is encoded by further DNA sequences in the sample. The chain is built from TRBV19 and TRBJ2-7; D is possibly TRBD1 or TRBD2 (5 bases each). This CDR3 has 14 amino acids. Germline CDR1 and CDR2: LNHDA and SQIVND (reference sequence). V was trimmed by 5 bases and J by 2 bases, leaving 13 bases between them. The CDR3 DNA is TGTGCCAGTAGTTCACGGGACGGAGCCTACGAGCAGTACTTC. Its translation: CASSSRDGAYEQYF.

A single count supports this clone. The chain couples TRBV11-2 to TRBJ2-7; the match to TRBD1 covers 7 bases. Germline values: CDR1 SGHAT, CDR2 FQNNGV. The CDR3 consists of 14 residues. V lost 5 bases, J lost 4 bases, and 8 bases stayed unmatched. Here the CDR3 DNA reads TGTGCCAGCAGCCCTCGGACAGGATTGTACGAGCAGTACTTC. Translated, it gives CASSPRTGLYEQYF.

V and J are TRBV6-1 and TRBJ2-1, with TRBD1 matching over 8 bases. Losses at the gene ends were 3 bases for V and 8 bases for J; bases not matched to a gene: 15. The CDR3 length is 17 residues. From germline, CDR1 is MNHNS and CDR2 SASEGT. The CDR3 protein is CASSETGRTGLWDEQFF. The CDR3 coding sequence is TGTGCCAGCAGTGAGACAGGTCGGACAGGGCTTTGGGATGAGCAGTTCTTC.

CDR3 protein: CASSQVGPEQFF. In DNA, the CDR3 is TGTGCCAGCAGCCAAGTGGGGCCTGAGCAGTTCTTC. The rearrangement uses TRBV4-2 and TRBJ2-1; a possible D gene is TRBD1 (5 bases). From germline, CDR1 is LGHNA and CDR2 YNFKEQ. Deletions cut 1 base from V and 9 bases from J, with 7 bases between. This CDR3 has 12 amino acids.

The genes are TRBV9 and TRBJ1-1; D is uncertain. The V gene lost 0 bases and the J gene lost 5 bases, with 5 bases spanning the gap. Germline CDR1 is SGDLS and CDR2 is YYNGEE. CDR3 length: 12 amino acids. The DNA for the CDR3 is TGTGCCAGCAGCGTAGGTTTTACTGAAGCTTTCTTT. It encodes CASSVGFTEAFF.

This clone was picked up one time. The chain is built from TRBV5-6 and TRBJ1-4; D ambiguous. Germline lookup yields CDR1 SGHDT and CDR2 YYEEEE. The CDR3 has 15 amino acids. V lost 0 bases to trimming and J lost 5 bases, with 11 bases between them. The CDR3 DNA follows: TGTGCCAGCAGCTTGGCGGCTCGGGGAAATGAAAAACTGTTTTTT. Translating it yields CASSLAARGNEKLFF.

In this sample, this clone turned up a few times. J is TRBJ1-1 and V is TRBV4-1; TRBD1 is a possible D gene (5 bases). V dropped 4 bases and J dropped 0 bases, with 12 bases sitting between them. This CDR3 comprises 15 residues. Per germline, CDR1 MGHRA and CDR2 YSYEKL. DNA of the CDR3: TGCGCCAGCAGCCCGTCCCTAGGGGTGAACACTGAAGCTTTCTTT. Residues: CASSPSLGVNTEAFF.

The chain couples TRBV19 to TRBJ2-6; tentative D call: TRBD2 (6 bases). Deletions cut 7 bases from V and 0 bases from J, with 16 bases between. CDR3 length equals 17 residues. CDR1 and CDR2 (germline): LNHDA, SQIVND (reference sequence). CDR3 sequence: CASTLWEANSGANVLTF. DNA for the CDR3: TGTGCCAGTACTCTATGGGAGGCAAACTCTGGGGCCAACGTCCTGACTTTC.

The chain is built from TRBV19 and TRBJ1-1, with D maybe TRBD1 (5 bases). Germline CDR1 LNHDA, CDR2 SQIVND (reference sequence). The CDR3 totals 13 residues. V lost 9 bases and J 0 bases, leaving 11 bases between the germline ends. The CDR3 coding sequence is TGTGCCAGCGAGGGGCTAATGAACACTGAAGCTTTCTTT. Translation: CASEGLMNTEAFF.

This rearrangement joins TRBV10-3 to TRBJ1-3; D is unresolved. V lost 3 bases and J 3 bases, leaving 15 bases between the germline ends. This CDR3 comprises 16 residues. Germline V gene data show CDR1 as ENHRY and CDR2 as SYGVKD. The CDR3 nucleotides are TGTGCCATCAGTGACCCTGACGGCAGTTTTGGAAACACCATATATTTT. Protein sequence: CAISDPDGSFGNTIYF.

The chain links TRBV4-1 to TRBJ1-2, with D unclear. This CDR3 region has 16 residues. V dropped 2 bases and J dropped 2 bases, with 15 bases sitting between them. Germline assignment: CDR1 MGHRA and CDR2 YSYEKL. This chain's CDR3 is CASSQLSYTDNYGYTF. In DNA form, the CDR3 reads TGCGCCAGCAGCCAATTATCTTACACGGACAACTATGGCTACACCTTC.

The chain combines TRBV10-3 with TRBJ2-2; D unresolved. Germline assignment: CDR1 ENHRY and CDR2 SYGVKD. This CDR3 spans 13 amino acids. Trimming left V 10 bases short and J 6 bases short, with 15 bases between. As DNA, the CDR3 is TGTGCCAGCCGTTTCCAGTCTTCCGGGGAGCTGTTTTTT. It specifies CASRFQSSGELFF.

This chain uses TRBV6-6 with TRBJ2-4; 7 nucleotides match TRBD2. The CDR3 totals 12 residues. The germline CDR1 and CDR2 sequences are MNHNY and SVGAGI (reference sequence). With V trimmed by 6 bases and J by 11 bases, 7 bases remained unmatched. The CDR3 sequence: CASSLGGTVQYF. The DNA of the CDR3 is TGTGCCAGCAGCCTGGGGGGGACCGTTCAGTACTTC.

V is TRBV27 and J is TRBJ2-5, with D possibly TRBD2 on 5 matching bases. Germline CDR1 reads MNHEY; CDR2 reads SMNVEV (reference sequence). This CDR3 region has 16 residues. Trimming shortened V by 4 bases and J by 0 bases, and 15 bases separated the two germline ends. The CDR3 loop reads CASSSFGVAHQETQYF. CDR3 in DNA: TGTGCCAGCAGTTCCTTCGGAGTAGCGCACCAAGAGACCCAGTACTTC.

The CDR3 DNA is TGTGCCAGCAGTGAGGGGGTCGACAGAACCTACGAGCAGTACTTC. Translating gives CASSEGVDRTYEQYF. The chain has TRBV2 and TRBJ2-7; possibly TRBD1 or TRBD2 for D (5 bases each). The germline V gene encodes CDR1 SNHLY and CDR2 FYNNEI. CDR3 length: 15 residues. The V end lost 3 bases, the J end lost 2 bases, and 14 bases lay between the germline ends. Filled out from reference TRBV2 and TRBJ2-7, the complete variable domain reads EPEVTQTPSHQVTQMGQEVILRCVPISNHLYFYWYRQILGQKVEFLVSFYNNEISEKSEIFDDQFSVERPDGSNFTLKIRSTKLEDSAMYFCASSEGVDRTYEQYFGPGTRLTVT.